This is a list of T cell receptor beta chains from one sample in a study of CD8+ T cells in alopecia areata. Repertoires were generated with immunoSEQ multiplex PCR, while TCRdb's copy carries only in-frame clones and drops some. The profile shows fewer than 250,000 clones, 43% of them singletons. The sequencing used CD4+ T cells sorted from blood, collected around week 36, from a patient treated with tofacitinib. All receptors derive from a human donor with alopecia areata. Each CDR3 is given with its conserved first and last residue. The D gene is left open where the match is weak. Some rows have no size entry. The others give once, few or many, or a class for an expanded clone.

D: TRBD1
J: TRBJ2-3
size: once
length: 16
V: TRBV27
CDR3: CASGSLRGRFADTQYF
DNA: TGTGCCAGCGGTTCCCTCAGGGGGCGATTTGCAGATACGCAGTATTTT

D: TRBD2
J: TRBJ2-1
size: .
length: 12
V: TRBV30
CDR3: CAWGSGANEQFF
DNA: TGTGCCTGGGGTAGCGGGGCAAATGAGCAGTTCTTC

D: .
J: TRBJ2-2
size: .
length: 16
V: TRBV29-1
CDR3: CSVVTPRGATTGELFF
DNA: TGCAGCGTTGTAACACCCCGAGGAGCGACCACCGGGGAGCTGTTTTTT

D: .
J: TRBJ2-5
size: .
length: 11
V: TRBV29-1
CDR3: CSTLRGDTSDF
DNA: TGCAGCACCCTTCGAGGGGACACCTCAGACTTC

D: .
J: TRBJ2-3
size: .
length: 16
V: TRBV7-2
CDR3: CASSSLGPGAGDTQYF
DNA: TGTGCCAGCAGCTCCTTGGGCCCGGGGGCTGGAGATACGCAGTATTTT

D: TRBD2
J: TRBJ2-2
size: many
length: 17
V: TRBV4-1
CDR3: CASSQEVVAGGTGELFF
DNA: TGCGCCAGCAGCCAAGAGGTGGTAGCGGGAGGGACCGGGGAGCTGTTTTTT

D: TRBD1
J: TRBJ1-2
size: .
length: 11
V: TRBV29-1
CDR3: CSAGQGYGYTF
DNA: TGCAGCGCGGGACAGGGTTATGGCTACACCTTC

D: .
J: TRBJ2-3
size: .
length: 15
V: TRBV9
CDR3: CASSRWSPGTDTQYF
DNA: TGTGCCAGCAGCAGATGGTCCCCCGGCACAGATACGCAGTATTTT

D: .
J: TRBJ2-7
size: .
length: 14
V: TRBV7-9
CDR3: CASTQAPALYEQYF
DNA: TGTGCCAGCACGCAGGCGCCGGCCCTTTACGAGCAGTACTTC

D: .
J: TRBJ2-5
size: .
length: 13
V: TRBV7-3
CDR3: CASSLTRQETQYF
DNA: TGTGCCAGCAGCTTAACCCGTCAGGAGACCCAGTACTTC

D: .
J: TRBJ1-5
size: few
length: 11
V: TRBV20-1
CDR3: CSARDSQPQHF
DNA: TGCAGTGCTAGAGATAGTCAGCCCCAGCATTTT

D: .
J: TRBJ1-1
size: .
length: 15
V: TRBV7-9
CDR3: CASSFRQAMNTEAFF
DNA: TGTGCCAGCAGCTTCCGACAGGCGATGAACACTGAAGCTTTCTTT

D: .
J: TRBJ2-1
size: .
length: 14
V: TRBV18
CDR3: CASSLVQGNNEQFF
DNA: TGTGCCAGCTCACTGGTACAGGGCAACAATGAGCAGTTCTTC

D: .
J: TRBJ2-7
size: .
length: 13
V: TRBV5-6
CDR3: CASSLGTPYEQYF
DNA: TGTGCCAGCAGCTTAGGGACACCTTACGAGCAGTACTTC

D: TRBD2
J: TRBJ2-1
size: .
length: 15
V: TRBV5-4
CDR3: CASSFRASGDNEQFF
DNA: TGTGCCAGCAGCTTTAGGGCTAGCGGGGACAATGAGCAGTTCTTC

D: TRBD2
J: TRBJ2-5
size: .
length: 14
V: TRBV9
CDR3: CASSPRAGGETQYF
DNA: TGTGCCAGCAGCCCGAGAGCGGGAGGAGAGACCCAGTACTTC

D: TRBD2
J: TRBJ2-3
size: once
length: 17
V: TRBV2
CDR3: CASSEGKLAGSTDTQYF
DNA: TGTGCCAGCAGTGAAGGGAAACTAGCGGGCAGCACAGATACGCAGTATTTT

D: TRBD2
J: TRBJ2-1
size: .
length: 18
V: TRBV14
CDR3: CASSQEASGSSSYNEQFF
DNA: TGTGCCAGCAGCCAAGAGGCTAGCGGGAGTAGCTCCTACAATGAGCAGTTCTTC

D: TRBD1
J: TRBJ2-7
size: .
length: 13
V: TRBV25-1
CDR3: CASIGTGNFVQYF
DNA: TGTGCCAGCATAGGGACAGGCAACTTTGTCCAGTACTTC

D: .
J: TRBJ2-3
size: few
length: 15
V: TRBV29-1
CDR3: CSVRGRQVNTDTQYF
DNA: TGCAGCGTCCGAGGACGGCAGGTCAACACAGATACGCAGTATTTT

D: .
J: TRBJ2-5
size: few
length: 14
V: TRBV29-1
CDR3: CSGAGPQGWETQYF
DNA: TGCAGCGGAGCCGGGCCCCAGGGGTGGGAGACCCAGTACTTC

D: TRBD1
J: TRBJ2-1
size: .
length: 12
V: TRBV5-4
CDR3: CAGGTGYNEQFF
DNA: TGTGCCGGCGGGACAGGCTACAATGAGCAGTTCTTC

D: .
J: TRBJ1-4
size: few
length: 12
V: TRBV4-3
CDR3: CASSPFGEKLFF
DNA: TGCGCCAGCAGCCCCTTTGGTGAAAAACTGTTTTTT

D: TRBD2
J: TRBJ2-3
size: .
length: 15
V: TRBV7-2
CDR3: CASSLAGTSGYTQYF
DNA: TGTGCCAGCAGCTTAGCTGGGACTAGCGGGTATACGCAGTATTTT

D: .
J: TRBJ1-5
size: few
length: 13
V: TRBV30
CDR3: CAWSAGSNQPQHF
DNA: TGTGCCTGGAGTGCAGGGTCAAATCAGCCCCAGCATTTT

D: .
J: TRBJ1-3
size: .
length: 13
V: TRBV29-1
CDR3: CSVRGNSGNTIYF
DNA: TGCAGCGTCCGGGGCAATTCGGGAAACACCATATATTTT

D: .
J: TRBJ2-7
size: .
length: 13
V: TRBV6-1
CDR3: CASREGVFYEQYF
DNA: TGTGCCAGCAGGGAGGGTGTATTCTACGAGCAGTACTTC

D: TRBD1
J: TRBJ2-7
size: .
length: 14
V: TRBV7-2
CDR3: CASSLVTGGYEQYF
DNA: TGTGCCAGCAGCTTAGTCACAGGGGGCTACGAGCAGTACTTC

D: TRBD2
J: TRBJ2-1
size: many
length: 16
V: TRBV19
CDR3: CASGASGRYSYNEQFF
DNA: TGTGCCAGTGGCGCTAGCGGGAGGTACTCCTACAATGAGCAGTTCTTC

D: TRBD1
J: TRBJ2-4
size: .
length: 14
V: TRBV5-4
CDR3: CASSSRQGGNIQYF
DNA: TGTGCCAGCAGCTCGAGACAGGGTGGTAACATTCAGTACTTC

D: TRBD2
J: TRBJ2-5
size: .
length: 15
V: TRBV28
CDR3: CASRGGGLAEETQYF
DNA: TGTGCCAGCAGAGGAGGGGGACTAGCAGAAGAGACCCAGTACTTC

D: .
J: TRBJ2-3
size: .
length: 12
V: TRBV29-1
CDR3: CSVIQHTDTQYF
DNA: TGCAGCGTTATACAACACACAGATACGCAGTATTTT

D: TRBD2
J: TRBJ2-7
size: .
length: 14
V: TRBV19
CDR3: CASSRDYTSGEQYF
DNA: TGTGCCAGCAGTAGGGACTACACTTCGGGGGAGCAGTACTTC

D: TRBD1
J: TRBJ1-4
size: few
length: 14
V: TRBV7-8
CDR3: CASSPGGQNEKLFF
DNA: TGTGCCAGCAGCCCGGGGGGACAGAATGAAAAACTGTTTTTT

D: .
J: TRBJ2-3
size: few
length: 14
V: TRBV2
CDR3: CASSEQSVRDTQYF
DNA: TGTGCCAGCAGTGAACAAAGCGTTAGAGATACGCAGTATTTT

D: .
J: TRBJ2-7
size: few
length: 15
V: TRBV4-1
CDR3: CASSLTGPYSYEQYF
DNA: TGCGCCAGCAGCCTTACCGGGCCGTACTCCTACGAGCAGTACTTC

D: TRBD1
J: TRBJ2-2
size: once
length: 15
V: TRBV27
CDR3: CASNPTGADTGELFF
DNA: TGTGCCAGCAACCCAACAGGGGCAGACACCGGGGAGCTGTTTTTT

D: .
J: TRBJ1-1
size: .
length: 13
V: TRBV5-1
CDR3: CASRITVNTEAFF
DNA: TGCGCCAGCAGAATAACAGTGAACACTGAAGCTTTCTTT

D: TRBD2
J: TRBJ2-7
size: .
length: 15
V: TRBV30
CDR3: CAWTKGASGNYEQYF
DNA: TGTGCCTGGACAAAAGGGGCTAGCGGAAACTACGAGCAGTACTTC

D: .
J: TRBJ1-2
size: .
length: 13
V: TRBV7-2
CDR3: CASSLGDVYGYTF
DNA: TGTGCCAGCAGCTTAGGGGACGTCTATGGCTACACCTTC

D: .
J: TRBJ2-6
size: .
length: 16
V: TRBV7-8
CDR3: CASSDRTQKGTNVLTF
DNA: TGTGCCAGCAGCGATAGGACACAAAAAGGGACCAACGTCCTGACTTTC

D: TRBD1
J: TRBJ1-2
size: .
length: 11
V: TRBV28
CDR3: CATTTGYGYTF
DNA: TGTGCCACCACGACAGGGTATGGCTACACCTTC

D: TRBD2
J: TRBJ2-7
size: .
length: 15
V: TRBV5-1
CDR3: CASSLQTSGPYEQYF
DNA: TGCGCCAGCAGCTTACAGACTAGCGGGCCCTACGAGCAGTACTTC

D: .
J: TRBJ1-5
size: few
length: 15
V: TRBV28
CDR3: CASSFGISGNQPQHF
DNA: TGTGCCAGCAGTTTTGGGATCTCGGGAAATCAGCCCCAGCATTTT

D: .
J: TRBJ1-5
size: few
length: 14
V: TRBV12-2
CDR3: CASRLVPLDQPQHF
DNA: TGTGCAAGTCGCTTAGTGCCATTAGATCAGCCCCAGCATTTT

D: TRBD2
J: TRBJ2-7
size: .
length: 14
V: TRBV30
CDR3: CAAGRGGSSYEQYF
DNA: TGTGCCGCCGGCCGGGGAGGGAGTTCCTACGAGCAGTACTTC

D: .
J: TRBJ1-1
size: .
length: 12
V: TRBV19
CDR3: CASSTYNTEAFF
DNA: TGTGCCAGTAGTACTTACAACACTGAAGCTTTCTTT

D: .
J: TRBJ2-1
size: .
length: 13
V: TRBV7-2
CDR3: CASSLAPGSPEFF
DNA: TGTGCCAGCAGCTTAGCCCCAGGGAGTCCGGAGTTCTTC

D: .
J: TRBJ1-1
size: .
length: 12
V: TRBV7-2
CDR3: CASSLRTAEAFF
DNA: TGTGCCAGCAGCTTACGGACAGCGGAAGCTTTCTTT

D: .
J: TRBJ2-3
size: .
length: 13
V: TRBV30
CDR3: CASGRESTDTQYF
DNA: TGTGCCTCCGGACGGGAGTCGACAGATACGCAGTATTTT

D: .
J: TRBJ2-1
size: .
length: 15
V: TRBV18
CDR3: CASSSGQQSYNEQFF
DNA: TGTGCCAGCTCAAGCGGACAGCAGTCCTACAATGAGCAGTTCTTC

D: .
J: TRBJ2-1
size: .
length: 14
V: TRBV5-1
CDR3: CASSLDRVVREQFF
DNA: TGCGCCAGCAGCTTGGACAGGGTCGTCCGTGAGCAGTTCTTC